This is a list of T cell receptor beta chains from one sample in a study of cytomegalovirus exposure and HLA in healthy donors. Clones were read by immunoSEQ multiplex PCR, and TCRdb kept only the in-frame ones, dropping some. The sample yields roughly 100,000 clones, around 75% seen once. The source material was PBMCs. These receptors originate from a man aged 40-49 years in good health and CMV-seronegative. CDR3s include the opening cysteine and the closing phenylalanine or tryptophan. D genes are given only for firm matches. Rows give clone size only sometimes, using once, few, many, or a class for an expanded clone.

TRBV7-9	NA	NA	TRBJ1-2	CASSHRDTRIPPNYGYTF	TGTGCCAGCAGCCACCGGGACACCAGGATTCCCCCTAACTATGGCTACACCTTC
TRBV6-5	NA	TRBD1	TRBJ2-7	CASSWGTAVYEQYF	TGTGCCAGCAGTTGGGGGACAGCCGTCTATGAGCAGTACTTC
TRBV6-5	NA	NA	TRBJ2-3	CASMRTSTDTQYF	TGTGCCAGCATGCGGACTAGCACAGATACGCAGTATTTT
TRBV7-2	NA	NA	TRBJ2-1	CASKVMGPEQFF	TGTGCCAGCAAAGTCATGGGGCCTGAGCAGTTCTTC
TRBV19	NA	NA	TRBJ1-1	CASTDRNTEAFF	TGTGCCAGTACGGACAGGAACACTGAAGCTTTCTTT
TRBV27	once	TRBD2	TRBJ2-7	CASSLAGEGYEQYF	TGTGCCAGCAGTCTAGCGGGAGAAGGCTACGAGCAGTACTTC
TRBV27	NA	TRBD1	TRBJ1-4	CASRDRGYNEKLFF	TGTGCCAGCAGAGACAGGGGTTACAATGAAAAACTGTTTTTT
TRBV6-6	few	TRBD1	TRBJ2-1	CASSYTGTGGNEQFF	TGTGCCAGCAGTTACACCGGGACAGGGGGCAATGAGCAGTTCTTC
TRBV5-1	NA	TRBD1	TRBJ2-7	CASSLQGAYEQYF	TGCGCCAGCAGCTTACAGGGGGCCTACGAGCAGTACTTC
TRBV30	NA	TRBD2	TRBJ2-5	CAWTRWGGDTQYF	TGTGCCTGGACTCGATGGGGGGGGGATACCCAGTACTTC
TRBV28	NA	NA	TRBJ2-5	CASSWGLQETQYF	TGTGCCAGCAGCTGGGGGCTCCAAGAGACCCAGTACTTC
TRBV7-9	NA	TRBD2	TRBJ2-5	CSSSLVSGRGETQYF	TGTTCCAGCAGCTTAGTTAGCGGGAGGGGAGAGACCCAGTACTTC
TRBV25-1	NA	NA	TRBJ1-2	CASSEWQDNGGGYTF	TGTGCCAGCAGTGAATGGCAGGATAACGGTGGCGGCTACACCTTC
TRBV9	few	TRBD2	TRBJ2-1	CASSGTSSGSSYNEQFF	TGTGCCAGCAGCGGGACTTCTAGCGGGAGTTCCTACAATGAGCAGTTCTTC
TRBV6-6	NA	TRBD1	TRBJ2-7	CASSDSGTGREQYF	TGTGCCAGCAGCGACTCCGGGACAGGGAGGGAGCAGTACTTC
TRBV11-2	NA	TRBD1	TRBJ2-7	CASSLGQGQRPYEQYF	TGTGCCAGCAGCTTAGGTCAGGGACAGCGACCCTACGAGCAGTACTTC
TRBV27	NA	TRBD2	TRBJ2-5	CASSSLGSGTTLQETQYF	TGTGCCAGCAGTTCCCTCGGGAGCGGGACCACACTACAAGAGACCCAGTACTTC
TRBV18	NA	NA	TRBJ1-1	CASSQQGGNTEAFF	TGTGCCAGCTCCCAACAAGGGGGGAACACTGAAGCTTTCTTT
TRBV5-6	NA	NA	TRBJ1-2	CASSAGEGGYTF	TGTGCCAGCAGCGCGGGGGAGGGAGGCTACACCTTC